Following are 27 T cell receptor beta chains from one sample sequenced in a study of cytomegalovirus exposure and HLA in healthy donors. The PCR was carried out with 60 Vbeta primers and 13 Jbeta primers. Assay: immunoSEQ multiplex PCR; the TCRdb copy retains only in-frame clones and omits some. The sample yields fewer than 250,000 clones, under 90% seen once. Sample: PBMCs. These receptors were collected from a human donor in good health.

This chain connects TRBV20-1 to TRBJ1-2; no clear D. With 3 bases removed from V and 5 bases from J, the gap between germline ends came to 7 bases. The CDR3 has 11 residues. Per the germline V gene, CDR1 is DFQATT and CDR2 is SNEGSKA (reference sequence). CDR3 protein: CSASLSYGYTF. The DNA of the CDR3 is TGCAGTGCTAGTCTGAGTTATGGCTACACCTTC.

This chain links TRBV19 with TRBJ2-5; perhaps TRBD2 as D (5 bases). From germline, CDR1 is LNHDA and CDR2 SQIVND (reference sequence). This CDR3 region has 13 residues. V lost 10 bases to trimming and J lost 1 base, with 13 bases between them. CDR3 residues: CATKRVGQETQYF. The CDR3 nucleotides read TGTGCCACCAAGAGGGTGGGCCAAGAGACCCAGTACTTC.

The V gene is TRBV19, the J gene TRBJ2-1; maybe TRBD1 (6 bases). Germline CDR1 reads LNHDA; CDR2 reads SQIVND (reference sequence). This CDR3 has 11 amino acids. Trimming removed 8 bases from V and 10 bases from J, with 12 bases in between. As DNA, the CDR3 is TGTGCCAGTCACAGGGCCGGGGAGCAGTTCTTC. The encoded protein is CASHRAGEQFF.

This clone was seen once. The chain carries TRBV10-2 and TRBJ2-5; 9 bases agree with TRBD2. The CDR3 spans 15 residues. The ends lost 1 base at V and 4 bases at J; junction bases unmatched: 4. Germline V gene data show CDR1 as WSHSY and CDR2 as SAAADI. CDR3 loop: CASSELGSGRETQYF. CDR3 nucleotides: TGCGCCAGCAGTGAGTTAGGTAGCGGGAGAGAGACCCAGTACTTC.

V and J are TRBV7-2 and TRBJ2-1, with 9 nucleotides matching TRBD2. The CDR3 runs to 15 residues. Germline V gene data show CDR1 as SGHTA and CDR2 as FQGNSA. V shed 5 bases and J 5 bases; nucleotides not matched to a gene: 7. The CDR3 protein is CASSPPGTSNNEQFF. In nucleotides, the CDR3 is TGTGCCAGCAGCCCCCCGGGGACTAGCAACAATGAGCAGTTCTTC.

The genes are TRBV18 and TRBJ2-7; D might be TRBD2 (5 bases). The ends were cut back, 9 bases at V and 1 base at J, with 16 bases in the middle. This CDR3 has 14 amino acids. Per the germline V gene, CDR1 is KGHSH and CDR2 is LQKENI. The CDR3 region is CASRGGADSYEQYF. CDR3 nucleotide sequence: TGTGCCAGTCGAGGAGGAGCTGATTCCTACGAGCAGTACTTC.

The V and J genes are TRBV9 and TRBJ2-2; 9 bases align to TRBD2. The CDR3 length is 17 residues. Germline V CDR1 and CDR2: SGDLS, YYNGEE. After removal of 1 base from V and 4 bases from J, the junction contained 8 bases not matched to a gene. The CDR3 DNA sequence: TGTGCCAGCAGCGTACTCAAGACTAGCGGAACCACCGGGGAGCTGTTTTTT. Its protein is CASSVLKTSGTTGELFF.

The genes are TRBV6-5 and TRBJ2-7; TRBD2 matches 9 bases. CDR1 and CDR2 (germline): MNHEY, SVGAGI. The CDR3 spans 15 residues. Unmatched junction bases numbered 7, after V lost 1 base and J lost 6 bases. The CDR3 nucleotides read TGTGCCAGCAGTTACTGGGCGGGAGGGGCACCCGAGCAGTACTTC. It encodes CASSYWAGGAPEQYF.

V gene TRBV2 combines with J gene TRBJ2-5; possible D gene TRBD2, 5 bases. The V and J ends lost 4 bases and 0 bases respectively, with 9 bases between them. CDR1 and CDR2 from the germline V gene are SNHLY and FYNNEI. This CDR3 has 14 amino acids. CDR3 DNA sequence: TGTGCCAGCAGTGCGCTGAGGGACCAAGAGACCCAGTACTTC. Translation: CASSALRDQETQYF. Using reference TRBV2 and TRBJ2-5 for the parts outside the CDR3, the full variable domain is EPEVTQTPSHQVTQMGQEVILRCVPISNHLYFYWYRQILGQKVEFLVSFYNNEISEKSEIFDDQFSVERPDGSNFTLKIRSTKLEDSAMYFCASSALRDQETQYFGPGTRLLVL.

Here the CDR3 DNA reads TGTGCCATCAGTGGTGGGCCGGATACGCAGTATTTT. Its protein is CAISGGPDTQYF. The chain employs TRBV10-3 and TRBJ2-3, with D unclear. CDR1 and CDR2 from the germline V gene are ENHRY and SYGVKD. The CDR3 has 12 amino acids. V was pared by 4 bases and J by 6 bases, with 8 bases between.

This clone was seen more than once but under ten times. The chain employs TRBV4-1 and TRBJ1-2; TRBD1 matches at 8 bases. CDR3 size: 13 residues. Germline-derived CDR1 and CDR2 are MGHRA and YSYEKL. Trimming took 4 bases from V and 4 from J; bases not matched to a gene: 2. The CDR3 loop reads CASSLGQAYGYTF. CDR3 coding DNA: TGCGCCAGCAGCCTGGGACAGGCCTATGGCTACACCTTC.

The gene calls are TRBV5-6 and TRBJ1-2; D is undetermined. V lost 2 bases to trimming and J lost 6 bases, with 11 bases between them. Per germline, CDR1 SGHDT and CDR2 YYEEEE. The CDR3 runs to 13 residues. The CDR3 sequence is CASSFGGSNGYTF. The CDR3 DNA sequence: TGTGCCAGCAGCTTCGGAGGGTCTAATGGCTACACCTTC.

The CDR3 spells CASTLLGQDEQYF. Here the CDR3 DNA reads TGTGCCAGCACCCTCCTAGGACAGGACGAGCAGTACTTC. The chain combines TRBV28 with TRBJ2-7; 7 nucleotides match TRBD1. The CDR3 spans 13 residues. Trimming removed 7 bases from V and 5 bases from J; junction bases left unmatched: 8. Germline V gene sequence: CDR1 MDHEN, CDR2 SYDVKM.

CDR3 sequence: CASSYYRLAGTDTQYF. CDR3 nucleotide sequence: TGTGCCAGCAGTTACTATAGACTAGCGGGGACAGATACGCAGTATTTT. The chain uses TRBV6-5 and TRBJ2-3; 11 bases line up with TRBD2. From germline, CDR1 is MNHEY and CDR2 SVGAGI. The trim removed 1 base at V and 3 bases at J, leaving 3 bases unmatched. The CDR3 extends over 16 amino acids.

This chain joins TRBV6-1 and TRBJ1-2; the D is unclear. V was shortened by 1 base and J by 0 bases, with 9 bases between the two germline ends. Germline V gene data show CDR1 as MNHNS and CDR2 as SASEGT. The CDR3 covers 15 residues. The CDR3 sequence is CASSEGPSANYGYTF. CDR3 nucleotides: TGTGCCAGCAGTGAAGGTCCCTCGGCTAACTATGGCTACACCTTC.

This clone was observed once. The V gene is TRBV28, the J gene TRBJ2-7; weak D call: TRBD2 (6 bases). Germline V CDR1 and CDR2: MDHEN, SYDVKM. CDR3 length: 14 amino acids. The V gene lost 6 bases and the J gene lost 4 bases, with 16 bases spanning the gap. The DNA of the CDR3 is TGTGCCAGCAGGTCGCCCGGGAGTTATTACGAGCAGTACTTC. Protein product: CASRSPGSYYEQYF.

This chain links TRBV27 with TRBJ2-7; perhaps TRBD2 as D (7 bases). V was shortened by 5 bases and J by 6 bases, with 26 bases between the two germline ends. Looked up from germline, CDR1 is MNHEY and CDR2 is SMNVEV (reference sequence). The CDR3 spans 17 residues. Written as DNA, the CDR3 is TGTGCCAGCAGTCCGGGGGGAGGGGGATATTTGAAGGGCGAGCAGTACTTC. As protein: CASSPGGGGYLKGEQYF.

This chain's CDR3 is CASSATIAGLSTDTQYF. The CDR3 region has the DNA TGTGCCAGCAGCGCCACTATAGCGGGACTTAGCACAGATACGCAGTATTTT. The gene calls are TRBV9 and TRBJ2-3, with TRBD2 identical over 8 bases. The CDR3 runs 17 residues. V lost 3 bases to trimming and J lost 0 bases; unmatched junction nucleotides: 9. Germline V CDR1 and CDR2: SGDLS, YYNGEE.

The chain carries TRBV5-1 and TRBJ2-1, with 15 bases lining up with TRBD2. Trimming took 2 bases from V and 1 from J; bases not matched to a gene: 7. This CDR3 comprises 19 residues. The germline CDR1 and CDR2 sequences are SGHRS and YFSETQ. CDR3 protein: CASSFGLAGGARSYNEQFF. CDR3 DNA: TGCGCCAGCAGCTTCGGACTAGCGGGAGGGGCTAGATCCTACAATGAGCAGTTCTTC.

This chain uses TRBV19 with TRBJ1-5; perhaps TRBD1 as D (5 bases). CDR3 length: 13 residues. Between the trimmed V and J ends, which lost 5 bases and 5 bases, there was a span of 10 bases. Germline V CDR1 and CDR2: LNHDA, SQIVND (reference sequence). Written as DNA, the CDR3 is TGTGCCAGTAGTTTGGACATCTATCAGCCCCAGCATTTT. Amino acid sequence: CASSLDIYQPQHF.

In its sample, this clone was seen a few times. The chain employs TRBV5-1 and TRBJ2-3, with 11 nucleotides matching TRBD2. The CDR3 runs 17 residues. Trimming cost V 4 bases and J 5 bases; bases outside gene matches: 12. The germline CDR1 and CDR2 sequences are SGHRS and YFSETQ. The CDR3 nucleotides read TGCGCCAGCAGCCGACTTAGCGGGAGGGCCCAGGGAGATACGCAGTATTTT. Amino acids: CASSRLSGRAQGDTQYF.

The V gene is TRBV2, the J gene TRBJ2-1; the D is unclear. Trimming left V 7 bases short and J 4 bases short, with 14 bases between. CDR1 and CDR2 (germline): SNHLY, FYNNEI. The CDR3 covers 14 residues. CDR3 nucleotide sequence: TGTGCCAGCATCACTTATCGCAAGTACAATGAGCAGTTCTTC. Translation: CASITYRKYNEQFF.

The chain has TRBV4-1 and TRBJ2-7, with 11 bases fitting TRBD2. CDR3 length equals 16 residues. CDR1 MGHRA and CDR2 YSYEKL come from the germline V gene. With V trimmed by 5 bases and J by 5 bases, 11 bases remained unmatched. The DNA of the CDR3 is TGCGCCAGCAGCGGGAGCGTAGCGGGAGGGCCTCACGAGCAGTACTTC. It is translated as CASSGSVAGGPHEQYF.

The genes are TRBV9 and TRBJ2-1; 14 positions agree with TRBD2. V gave up 3 bases and J gave up 8 bases; unmatched junction bases: 4. Germline V CDR1 and CDR2: SGDLS, YYNGEE. The CDR3 is made up of 15 amino acids. In DNA form, the CDR3 reads TGTGCCAGCAGCGCCGGGACTAGCGGGAGACATGAGCAGTTCTTC. Its translation is CASSAGTSGRHEQFF. Using reference TRBV9 and TRBJ2-1 for the parts outside the CDR3, the full variable domain is DSGVTQTPKHLITATGQRVTLRCSPRSGDLSVYWYQQSLDQGLQFLIQYYNGEERAKGNILERFSAQQFPDLHSELNLSSLELGDSALYFCASSAGTSGRHEQFFGPGTRLTVL.

The J gene is TRBJ1-2, the V gene TRBV5-6; 12 bases are a match to TRBD1. CDR3 length: 17 amino acids. V was pared by 5 bases and J by 4 bases, with 12 bases of the junction left unmatched. The V gene's germline CDR1 is SGHDT and CDR2 YYEEEE. The CDR3 coding sequence is TGTGCCAGCAGAGACCGGGACAGGGGGCCCACGCCCTATGGCTACACCTTC. Protein product: CASRDRDRGPTPYGYTF. The complete variable domain, with remaining parts taken from reference TRBV5-6 and TRBJ1-2, reads DAGVTQSPTHLIKTRGQQVTLRCSPKSGHDTVSWYQQALGQGPQFIFQYYEEEERQRGNFPDRFSGHQFPNYSSELNVNALLLGDSALYLCASRDRDRGPTPYGYTFGSGTRLTVV.

The rearrangement links TRBV28 to TRBJ2-5; D perhaps matches TRBD1 (6 bases). The V end was cut by 7 bases, the J end by 5 bases, with 17 bases between. The length of the CDR3 is 14 residues. CDR1 and CDR2 from the germline V gene are MDHEN and SYDVKM. In DNA, the CDR3 is TGTGCCAGCATTCGATCCGGACAGCCCGAGACCCAGTACTTC. This encodes CASIRSGQPETQYF.

This clone was recorded a few times. This chain connects TRBV6-4 to TRBJ2-7; no definite D call. V shed 3 bases and J shed 9 bases, with 15 bases lying between them. The CDR3 totals 13 residues. Germline-derived CDR1 and CDR2 are MRHNA and SNTAGT. CDR3 residues: CASSEENGQGQYF. As DNA, the CDR3 is TGTGCCAGCAGTGAGGAAAATGGGCAAGGGCAGTACTTC.